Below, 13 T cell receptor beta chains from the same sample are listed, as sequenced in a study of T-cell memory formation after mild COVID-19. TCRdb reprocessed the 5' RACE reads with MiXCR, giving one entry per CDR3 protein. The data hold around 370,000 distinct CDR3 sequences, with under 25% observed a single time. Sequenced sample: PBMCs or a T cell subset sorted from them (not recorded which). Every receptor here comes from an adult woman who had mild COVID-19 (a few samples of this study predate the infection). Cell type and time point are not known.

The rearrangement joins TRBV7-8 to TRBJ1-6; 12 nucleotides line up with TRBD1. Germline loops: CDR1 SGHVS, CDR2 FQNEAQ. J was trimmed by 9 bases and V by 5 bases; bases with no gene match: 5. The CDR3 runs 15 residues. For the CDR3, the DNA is TGTGCCAGCAGCCCGGCGGGACAGGGGGCTTCACCCCTCCACTTT. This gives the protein CASSPAGQGASPLHF.

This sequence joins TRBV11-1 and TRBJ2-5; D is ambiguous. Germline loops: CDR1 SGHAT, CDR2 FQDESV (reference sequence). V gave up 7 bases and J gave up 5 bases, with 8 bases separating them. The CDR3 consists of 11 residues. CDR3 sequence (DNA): TGTGCCAGCAATGTAGGGGAGACCCAGTACTTC. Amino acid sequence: CASNVGETQYF.

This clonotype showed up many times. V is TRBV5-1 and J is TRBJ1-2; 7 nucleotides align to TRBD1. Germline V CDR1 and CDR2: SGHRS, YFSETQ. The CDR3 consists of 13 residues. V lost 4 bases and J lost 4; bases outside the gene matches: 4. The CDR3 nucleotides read TGCGCCAGCAGCCCGGACAGGAGCTATGGCTACACCTTC. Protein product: CASSPDRSYGYTF.

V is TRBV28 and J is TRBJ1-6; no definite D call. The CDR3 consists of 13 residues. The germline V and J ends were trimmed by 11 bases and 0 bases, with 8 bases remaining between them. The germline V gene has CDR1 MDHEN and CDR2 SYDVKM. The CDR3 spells CAGSSSYNSPLHF. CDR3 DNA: TGTGCCGGGTCGAGCTCCTATAATTCACCCCTCCACTTT.

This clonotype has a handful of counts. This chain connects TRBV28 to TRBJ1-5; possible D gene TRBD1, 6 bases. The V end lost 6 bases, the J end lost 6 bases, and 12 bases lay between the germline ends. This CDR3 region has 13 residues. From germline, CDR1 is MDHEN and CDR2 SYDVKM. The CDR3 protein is CASRQTGTQPQHF. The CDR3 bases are TGTGCCAGCAGACAAACAGGGACTCAGCCCCAGCATTTT.

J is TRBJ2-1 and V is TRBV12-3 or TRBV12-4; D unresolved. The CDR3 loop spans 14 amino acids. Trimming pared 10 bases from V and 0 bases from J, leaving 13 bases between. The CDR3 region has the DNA TGTGCCATCCAGGTTTACCCCTCCTACAATGAGCAGTTCTTC. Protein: CAIQVYPSYNEQFF.

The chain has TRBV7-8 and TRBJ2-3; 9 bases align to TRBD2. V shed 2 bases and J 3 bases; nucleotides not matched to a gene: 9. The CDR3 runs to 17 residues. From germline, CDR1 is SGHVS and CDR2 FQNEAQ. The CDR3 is CASSLSISGSLTDTQYF. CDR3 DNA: TGTGCCAGCAGCTTAAGCATTAGCGGGAGTTTAACAGATACGCAGTATTTT.

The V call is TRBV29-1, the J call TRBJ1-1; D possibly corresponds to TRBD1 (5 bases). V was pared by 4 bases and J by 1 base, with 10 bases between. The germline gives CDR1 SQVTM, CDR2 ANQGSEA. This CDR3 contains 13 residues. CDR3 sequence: CSVGGRSNTEAFF. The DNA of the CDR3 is TGCAGCGTTGGGGGACGGTCGAACACTGAAGCTTTCTTT.

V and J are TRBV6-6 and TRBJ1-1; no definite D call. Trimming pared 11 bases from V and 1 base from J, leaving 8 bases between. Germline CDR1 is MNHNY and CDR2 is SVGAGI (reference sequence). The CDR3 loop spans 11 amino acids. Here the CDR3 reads CAQTSNTEAFF. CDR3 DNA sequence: TGTGCCCAAACCTCGAACACTGAAGCTTTCTTT.

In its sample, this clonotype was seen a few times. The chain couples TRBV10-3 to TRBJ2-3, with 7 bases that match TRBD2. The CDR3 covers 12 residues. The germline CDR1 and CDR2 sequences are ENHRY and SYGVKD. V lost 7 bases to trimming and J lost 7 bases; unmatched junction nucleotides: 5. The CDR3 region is CAINGGGNTQYF. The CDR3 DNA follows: TGTGCCATCAACGGCGGGGGAAATACGCAGTATTTT.

The CDR3 here is CASSSEGLSTDTQYF. CDR3 DNA sequence: TGTGCCAGCAGCTCCGAGGGGCTTAGCACAGATACGCAGTATTTT. This chain uses TRBV9 with TRBJ2-3; D tentatively reads TRBD1 or TRBD2 (5 bases each). With 4 bases removed from V and 0 bases from J, the gap between germline ends came to 12 bases. Germline CDR1 is SGDLS and CDR2 is YYNGEE. The CDR3 runs 15 residues.

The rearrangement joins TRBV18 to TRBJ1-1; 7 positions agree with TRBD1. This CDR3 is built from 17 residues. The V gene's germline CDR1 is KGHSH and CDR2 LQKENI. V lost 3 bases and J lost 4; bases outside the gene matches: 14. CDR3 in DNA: TGTGCCAGCTCACCGGGGGTAGGGGGCGGTCAAGGCACTGAAGCTTTCTTT. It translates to CASSPGVGGGQGTEAFF.

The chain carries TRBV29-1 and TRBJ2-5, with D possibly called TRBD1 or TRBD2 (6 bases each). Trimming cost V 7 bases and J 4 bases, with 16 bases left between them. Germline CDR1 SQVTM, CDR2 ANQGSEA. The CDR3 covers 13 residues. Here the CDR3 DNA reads TGCAGCGGAATAGGGGGGTTCGGAGAGACCCAGTACTTC. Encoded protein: CSGIGGFGETQYF.